This T cell receptor beta chain is drawn from a study of blood T cells in healthy people across ages. The V segment lost 4 bases and the J segment 8 bases; nucleotides outside the gene matches: 6. Germline V lookup: CDR1 MNHEY, CDR2 SVGAGI. The CDR3 covers 13 residues. Total RNA, at least 5 micrograms per sample, was extracted from PBMCs. This clonotype turned up a few times. Its antigen is not known. With a J-beta primer mix and a sample-barcoded 5' primer, a second PCR ran roughly 7 to 11 cycles. One entry per CDR3 protein, called by TCRdb with MiXCR from the 5' RACE reads. The sample consists of some 750,000 distinct CDR3 sequences, 20% to 25% of them appearing once. General study points: Long-lived donors had more naive CD4+ cells and higher diversity than aged donors.

The receptor's source is a man in his 70s in good health. Sequenced material: blood. V usage is TRBV6-5 and J usage is TRBJ1-2; 8 bases fit TRBD1. This CDR3 is CASSSRGLQGYTF. In DNA form, the CDR3 reads TGTGCCAGCAGTTCCAGGGGGCTGCAAGGCTACACCTTC.